The 30 T cell receptor beta chains below come from one sample, sequenced in a study of blood T cell repertoires in COVID-19 (dated by TCRdb to the early 2020s). Library method: the immunoSEQ multiplex PCR assay. TCRdb took this table from immuneACCESS and kept in-frame rearrangements with V and J called. Such tables lack part of the clones; where checked against another copy, unresolved V genes explain under half of the gap, and the rest is unexplained. For this sample the table gives 150,000 to 170,000 clones, of which 65% to 85% were detected only once. The ten largest clones capture 3.7% of the sample. The sample comprised peripheral blood. The receptors here all came from an elderly woman with acute or convalescent COVID-19.

The chain links TRBV11-2 to TRBJ2-7, with 7 nucleotides matching TRBD1. The junction had 8 bases not matched to a gene; V was cut back by 5 bases and J by 4 bases. Germline V lookup: CDR1 SGHAT, CDR2 FQNNGV. This CDR3 spans 14 amino acids. This chain's CDR3 is CASSQGQAGYEQYF. The CDR3 DNA follows: TGTGCCAGCAGCCAAGGACAGGCCGGATACGAGCAGTACTTC. Supplemented by reference TRBV11-2 and TRBJ2-7, the full variable domain reads EAGVAQSPRYKIIEKRQSVAFWCNPISGHATLYWYQQILGQGPKLLIQFQNNGVVDDSQLPKDRFSAERLKGVDSTLKIQPAKLEDSAVYLCASSQGQAGYEQYFGPGTRLTVT.

CDR3 bases: TGTGCCAGTAGTATAGAGGGGGCAGGGGCCAACGTCCTGACTTTC. Amino acids: CASSIEGAGANVLTF. The chain employs TRBV19 and TRBJ2-6; D is possibly TRBD1 (6 bases). The CDR3 length is 15 residues. Germline V gene lookup returns CDR1 LNHDA and CDR2 SQIVND (reference sequence). V was shortened by 0 bases and J by 4 bases, with 7 bases between the two germline ends. Based on the CDR3 plus reference TRBV19 and TRBJ2-6, the full variable domain is DGGITQSPKYLFRKEGQNVTLSCEQNLNHDAMYWYRQDPGQGLRLIYYSQIVNDFQKGDIAEGYSVSREKKESFPLTVTSAQKNPTAFYLCASSIEGAGANVLTFGAGSRLTVL.

The genes are TRBV3-1 (or the pseudogene TRBV3-2) and TRBJ1-1, with TRBD1 matching 7 bases. The germline gives CDR1 LGHDT, CDR2 YNNKEL (reference sequence). The CDR3 extends over 14 amino acids. V lost 6 bases to trimming and J lost 4 bases; unmatched junction nucleotides: 8. CDR3: CASSQQGFATEAFF. The DNA of the CDR3 is TGTGCCAGCAGTCAACAGGGGTTCGCCACTGAAGCTTTCTTT.

The genes are TRBV3-1 (or the pseudogene TRBV3-2) and TRBJ1-2; TRBD1 is a possible D gene (5 bases). Germline V CDR1 and CDR2: LGHDT, YNNKEL (reference sequence). The CDR3 consists of 14 residues. V gave up 1 base and J gave up 2 bases, with 8 bases separating them. In DNA form, the CDR3 reads TGTGCCAGCAGCCAAGTTGGGGCCAACTATGGCTACACCTTC. It is translated as CASSQVGANYGYTF.

The chain is built from TRBV5-5 and TRBJ1-1; D is ambiguous. Germline V lookup: CDR1 SGHKS, CDR2 YYEKEE (reference sequence). This CDR3 is built from 14 residues. V was pared by 0 bases and J by 1 base, with 7 bases between. Here the CDR3 DNA reads TGTGCCAGCAGCTTGGGACTTGCGAACACTGAAGCTTTCTTT. This gives the protein CASSLGLANTEAFF.

The J gene is TRBJ2-3, the V gene TRBV3-1 (or the pseudogene TRBV3-2), with TRBD2 matching 8 bases. The V segment lost 5 bases and the J segment 4 bases; nucleotides outside the gene matches: 8. The CDR3 length is 15 residues. The V gene's germline CDR1 is LGHDT and CDR2 YNNKEL (reference sequence). In DNA, the CDR3 is TGTGCCAGCAGCTTACCGGGACTAGAGGCAGATACGCAGTATTTT. It is translated as CASSLPGLEADTQYF.

The chain joins TRBV3-1 (or the pseudogene TRBV3-2) to TRBJ2-3, with 9 bases matching TRBD2. V was pared by 1 base and J by 4 bases, with 9 bases of the junction left unmatched. There are 17 residues in the CDR3. Germline V gene data show CDR1 as LGHDT and CDR2 as YNNKEL (reference sequence). CDR3 residues: CASSQVLSGSGADTQYF. CDR3 bases: TGTGCCAGCAGCCAAGTTCTTAGCGGGAGTGGGGCAGATACGCAGTATTTT.

The J gene is TRBJ1-5, the V gene TRBV2; D is uncertain. V was trimmed by 7 bases and J by 2 bases, leaving 12 bases between them. Germline CDR1 SNHLY, CDR2 FYNNEI. There are 14 residues in the CDR3. CDR3 region: CASTGDGRNQPQHF. The CDR3 coding sequence is TGTGCCAGCACCGGGGATGGTCGCAATCAGCCCCAGCATTTT.

This chain links TRBV7-2 with TRBJ2-7, with 7 bases lining up with TRBD1. The germline V gene has CDR1 SGHTA and CDR2 FQGNSA. The V and J ends lost 4 bases and 6 bases, in that order; junction bases with no gene match: 12. The CDR3 spans 15 residues. The CDR3 reads CASSSQGQASGEQYF. As DNA, the CDR3 is TGTGCCAGCAGCTCCCAAGGACAGGCATCGGGCGAGCAGTACTTC.

This chain uses TRBV6-2 or TRBV6-3 with TRBJ2-1; 9 nucleotides align to TRBD2. The length of the CDR3 is 17 residues. Germline V CDR1 and CDR2: MNHEY, SVGEGT. V shed 0 bases, J shed 0 bases, and the junction held 3 bases outside the gene matches. The DNA for the CDR3 is TGTGCCAGCAGTTACTCCGGACTAGCGAGCTCCTACAATGAGCAGTTCTTC. Its protein is CASSYSGLASSYNEQFF.

The V gene is TRBV6-2 or TRBV6-3, the J gene TRBJ2-7; 7 positions agree with TRBD1. The CDR3 totals 17 residues. Germline V CDR1 and CDR2: MNHEY, SVGEGT. J gave up 3 bases and V 4 bases, and 15 bases lay outside the gene matches. CDR3 amino acids: CASSSSTGLRSIYEQYF. The CDR3 DNA reads as TGTGCCAGCAGTTCCTCGACAGGGTTAAGATCCATCTACGAGCAGTACTTC.

The rearrangement links TRBV4-3 to TRBJ2-3; 8 positions agree with TRBD1. The V gene's germline CDR1 is LGHNA and CDR2 YSLEER. The CDR3 is 17 residues long. The junction had 10 bases not matched to a gene; V was cut back by 0 bases and J by 5 bases. As DNA, the CDR3 is TGCGCCAGCAGCCAAGATTTGGGCAGGGGGCGGAGAGATACGCAGTATTTT. Residues: CASSQDLGRGRRDTQYF.

The genes are TRBV2 and TRBJ2-2; D might be TRBD2 (5 bases). Trimming cost V 6 bases and J 7 bases, with 9 bases left between them. This CDR3 has 12 amino acids. The germline gives CDR1 SNHLY, CDR2 FYNNEI. The CDR3 protein is CASREDGGELFF. In DNA form, the CDR3 reads TGTGCCAGCAGGGAGGACGGCGGGGAGCTGTTTTTT. Variable domain in full (rest from reference TRBV2 and TRBJ2-2): EPEVTQTPSHQVTQMGQEVILRCVPISNHLYFYWYRQILGQKVEFLVSFYNNEISEKSEIFDDQFSVERPDGSNFTLKIRSTKLEDSAMYFCASREDGGELFFGEGSRLTVL.

This clone was seen a handful of times. CDR3 region: CASRRQGLDTEAFF. In DNA, the CDR3 is TGTGCCAGTAGGAGACAGGGTCTAGACACTGAAGCTTTCTTT. V is TRBV19 and J is TRBJ1-1, with 7 bases identical to TRBD1. This CDR3 has 14 amino acids. V lost 6 bases and J lost 3; bases outside the gene matches: 7. Germline CDR1 is LNHDA and CDR2 is SQIVND (reference sequence).

This chain links TRBV25-1 with TRBJ2-5, with a weak D call TRBD1 (6 bases). This CDR3 region has 14 residues. Trimming cost V 2 bases and J 0 bases, with 7 bases left between them. Germline V CDR1 and CDR2: MGHDK, SYGVNS. The CDR3 loop reads CASSEGQHQETQYF. CDR3 in DNA: TGTGCCAGCAGTGAAGGACAGCACCAAGAGACCCAGTACTTC.

The chain joins TRBV19 to TRBJ1-2, with a weak D call TRBD1 (6 bases). V was pared by 2 bases and J by 4 bases, with 14 bases between. Germline assignment: CDR1 LNHDA and CDR2 SQIVND (reference sequence). The CDR3 totals 15 residues. The CDR3 reads CASSISWTVSYGYTF. CDR3 nucleotide sequence: TGTGCCAGTAGTATATCGTGGACAGTCTCCTATGGCTACACCTTC.

CDR3 residues: CSVVPGQGNEKLFF. CDR3 DNA: TGCAGCGTGGTACCGGGACAGGGTAATGAAAAACTGTTTTTT. J is TRBJ1-4 and V is TRBV29-1; TRBD1 agrees at 9 bases. CDR1 SQVTM and CDR2 ANQGSEA come from the germline V gene. This CDR3 spans 14 amino acids. With V trimmed by 6 bases and J by 4 bases, 6 bases remained unmatched.

The rearrangement joins TRBV3-1 (or the pseudogene TRBV3-2) to TRBJ2-1; 8 positions match TRBD2. This CDR3 has 14 residues. Germline V lookup: CDR1 LGHDT, CDR2 YNNKEL (reference sequence). After removal of 4 bases from V and 10 bases from J, the junction contained 9 bases not matched to a gene. CDR3 sequence (DNA): TGTGCCAGCAGCCCAGAAGGGACTAGTTCCGAGCAGTTCTTC. This codes for CASSPEGTSSEQFF.

This clone was picked up a small number of times. The chain couples TRBV5-1 to TRBJ2-7; no clear D gene. Between the trimmed V and J ends, which lost 2 bases and 1 base, there was a span of 10 bases. This CDR3 is built from 14 residues. The germline V gene encodes CDR1 SGHRS and CDR2 YFSETQ. The CDR3 DNA sequence: TGCGCCAGCAGCTTAATATCCCAGTCCTACGAGCAGTACTTC. Protein product: CASSLISQSYEQYF.

This clone was seen more than once but under ten times. The gene calls are TRBV7-9 and TRBJ2-3; TRBD2 agrees at 8 bases. Germline V gene data show CDR1 as SEHNR and CDR2 as FQNEAQ (reference sequence). This CDR3 has 16 residues. With V trimmed by 1 base and J by 3 bases, 6 bases remained unmatched. The CDR3 here is CASSLGPGGSTDTQYF. CDR3 bases: TGTGCCAGCAGCTTAGGGCCGGGAGGGTCGACAGATACGCAGTATTTT.

The chain carries TRBV2 and TRBJ1-3; D not certain. The CDR3 spans 10 residues. V was pared by 8 bases and J by 10 bases, with 9 bases between. The germline gives CDR1 SNHLY, CDR2 FYNNEI. The CDR3 region has the DNA TGTGCCAGCTCTGTGAGGACCATATATTTT. Translated, it gives CASSVRTIYF.

The chain has TRBV5-1 and TRBJ1-1, with a possible D match to TRBD1 (6 bases). The length of the CDR3 is 17 residues. Germline CDR1 reads SGHRS; CDR2 reads YFSETQ. V was pared by 0 bases and J by 1 base, with 16 bases between. This CDR3 is CASSLAPGQSQNTEAFF. The DNA of the CDR3 is TGCGCCAGCAGCTTGGCCCCTGGACAGAGCCAGAACACTGAAGCTTTCTTT.

The V gene is TRBV5-1, the J gene TRBJ1-1, with TRBD1 matching 8 bases. CDR1 is SGHRS and CDR2 is YFSETQ in the germline V gene. The V segment lost 1 base and the J segment 1 base; nucleotides outside the gene matches: 6. There are 16 residues in the CDR3. The CDR3 spells CASSLIQGESNTEAFF. CDR3 coding DNA: TGCGCCAGCAGCTTGATACAGGGGGAGTCGAACACTGAAGCTTTCTTT.

The chain recombines TRBV4-3 with TRBJ2-2; possibly TRBD1 for D (6 bases). V was clipped by 3 bases and J by 6 bases, with 11 bases between them. Germline-derived CDR1 and CDR2 are LGHNA and YSLEER. This CDR3 contains 14 residues. The CDR3 DNA follows: TGCGCCAGCAGCCAGGGGGCCGGGGCCGGGGAGCTGTTTTTT. Residues: CASSQGAGAGELFF.

This clone was observed a handful of times. The V and J genes are TRBV20-1 and TRBJ1-1, with unresolved D. V lost 7 bases to trimming and J lost 7 bases, with 10 bases between them. Germline V gives CDR1 DFQATT, CDR2 SNEGSKA (reference sequence). This CDR3 comprises 10 residues. The CDR3 is CSVGGNEAFF. CDR3 nucleotides: TGCAGTGTAGGAGGGAATGAAGCTTTCTTT.

The rearrangement links TRBV19 to TRBJ1-4, with no clear D. Trimming removed 5 bases from V and 0 bases from J, with 10 bases in between. The CDR3 consists of 15 residues. In germline, CDR1 is LNHDA, CDR2 SQIVND (reference sequence). CDR3 loop: CASSPRRATNEKLFF. CDR3 bases: TGTGCCAGTAGTCCCCGCCGGGCAACTAATGAAAAACTGTTTTTT.

This rearrangement joins TRBV3-1 (or the pseudogene TRBV3-2) to TRBJ2-7, with D hard to call. This CDR3 contains 12 residues. The V gene lost 0 bases and the J gene lost 4 bases, with 4 bases spanning the gap. In germline, CDR1 is LGHDT, CDR2 YNNKEL (reference sequence). The CDR3 loop is CASSQDRYEQYF. CDR3 DNA: TGTGCCAGCAGCCAAGATCGGTACGAGCAGTACTTC.

This clone was seen a few times. The rearrangement joins TRBV4-1 to TRBJ1-5, with TRBD1 matching over 8 bases. CDR3 length: 16 amino acids. Germline trimming cut 4 bases from V and 6 bases from J; bases unmatched to any gene: 11. Germline V gives CDR1 MGHRA, CDR2 YSYEKL. The CDR3 DNA sequence: TGCGCCAGCAGCCCCACCTGGTCCAGGGGGCCTCAGCCCCAGCATTTT. Translated: CASSPTWSRGPQPQHF.

The rearrangement uses TRBV28 and TRBJ1-5; tentatively, D is TRBD1 (5 bases). The CDR3 runs 14 residues. The V gene lost 6 bases and the J gene lost 4 bases, with 13 bases spanning the gap. CDR1 and CDR2 from the germline V gene are MDHEN and SYDVKM. CDR3 bases: TGTGCCAGCAGCAAGCACGGGGGAAATCAGCCCCAGCATTTT. Translation: CASSKHGGNQPQHF.

J is TRBJ1-1 and V is TRBV5-4, with D possibly matching TRBD1 (6 bases). The CDR3 length is 15 residues. CDR1 and CDR2 (germline): SGHNT, YYREEE (reference sequence). V lost 5 bases, J lost 4 bases, and 18 bases lay in between. The CDR3 sequence is CASRSPGAYGTEAFF. CDR3 nucleotide sequence: TGTGCCAGCAGATCCCCAGGGGCGTATGGCACTGAAGCTTTCTTT.